One sample yielded the 26 T cell receptor beta chains listed below, sequenced in a study of blood T cell repertoires in COVID-19. Clones were sequenced by immunoSEQ multiplex PCR, and TCRdb holds only the in-frame ones, with some missing. The data hold under 200,000 clones, with roughly 80% observed a single time. The sample comprised peripheral blood. The receptors originated from a man younger than 45 with active or convalescent COVID-19.

This clone was seen once. V and J are TRBV5-6 and TRBJ2-3; D possibly corresponds to TRBD2 (5 bases). V lost 1 base, J lost 0 bases, and 15 bases lay in between. CDR3 size: 17 residues. Germline V gives CDR1 SGHDT, CDR2 YYEEEE. The CDR3, as DNA: TGTGCCAGCAGCTTGAATACGGGGTCTTCTAGCACAGATACGCAGTATTTT. Translated, it gives CASSLNTGSSSTDTQYF.

This clone was found a few times. The V gene is TRBV27, the J gene TRBJ1-1; 7 bases agree with TRBD1. The ends lost 3 bases at V and 6 bases at J; junction bases unmatched: 4. This CDR3 spans 13 amino acids. CDR1 and CDR2 (germline): MNHEY, SMNVEV (reference sequence). The DNA for the CDR3 is TGTGCCAGCAGTTTCCCGGGACAGCCTGAAGCTTTCTTT. Encoded protein: CASSFPGQPEAFF.

This sequence joins TRBV6-2 or TRBV6-3 and TRBJ2-1, with 9 bases that match TRBD2. The V and J ends lost 5 bases and 4 bases, in that order; junction bases with no gene match: 6. The germline gives CDR1 MNHEY, CDR2 SVGEGT. The CDR3 has 15 residues. CDR3 nucleotides: TGTGCCAGCAGTCAGACTAGCGGACGGTACAATGAGCAGTTCTTC. Translating gives CASSQTSGRYNEQFF.

The chain combines TRBV5-1 with TRBJ1-1; a possible D gene is TRBD1 (6 bases). V was cut by 0 bases and J by 1 base, with 13 bases left in between. Germline loops: CDR1 SGHRS, CDR2 YFSETQ. The CDR3 is 16 amino acids. The CDR3 loop is CASSLVGGLGNTEAFF. The CDR3 DNA sequence: TGCGCCAGCAGCTTGGTAGGGGGTTTGGGGAACACTGAAGCTTTCTTT.

The rearrangement uses TRBV7-2 and TRBJ1-5, with a tentative D call TRBD1 (6 bases). V was shortened by 2 bases and J by 3 bases, with 8 bases between the two germline ends. Per germline, CDR1 SGHTA and CDR2 FQGNSA. CDR3 length: 14 residues. CDR3 sequence: CASSLRGINQPQHF. For the CDR3, the DNA is TGTGCCAGCAGCTTAAGGGGGATCAATCAGCCCCAGCATTTT.

The chain joins TRBV24-1 to TRBJ2-1, with D perhaps TRBD1 (5 bases). The germline V gene has CDR1 KGHDR and CDR2 SFDVKD. The ends were cut back, 1 base at V and 8 bases at J, with 14 bases in the middle. The CDR3 contains 15 residues. The DNA of the CDR3 is TGTGCCACCAGTGATTTTCGGCAGGGTTGGGATGAGCAGTTCTTC. Amino acids: CATSDFRQGWDEQFF.

This clone was counted a single time. The chain links TRBV9 to TRBJ1-3; the D is unclear. Germline CDR1 is SGDLS and CDR2 is YYNGEE. The CDR3 spans 20 residues. V was pared by 3 bases and J by 0 bases, with 25 bases between. CDR3: CASSAPPRRWAPSSGNTIYF. The CDR3 bases are TGTGCCAGCAGCGCCCCCCCCCGCCGTTGGGCTCCAAGCTCTGGAAACACCATATATTTT.

The chain employs TRBV19 and TRBJ2-1, with 7 bases aligning to TRBD2. Germline V lookup: CDR1 LNHDA, CDR2 SQIVND (reference sequence). The ends lost 3 bases at V and 9 bases at J; junction bases unmatched: 8. CDR3 length equals 14 residues. The CDR3 loop reads CASSIGGSAGEQFF. As DNA, the CDR3 is TGTGCCAGTAGTATCGGGGGGTCCGCGGGTGAGCAGTTCTTC.

This chain links TRBV19 with TRBJ1-6; TRBD1 might be the D (5 bases). V lost 6 bases and J lost 5, with 14 bases in between. The CDR3 spans 15 residues. Germline V CDR1 and CDR2: LNHDA, SQIVND (reference sequence). This chain's CDR3 is CASRTPGLHNSPLHF. As DNA, the CDR3 is TGTGCCAGTAGGACCCCGGGACTCCATAATTCACCCCTCCACTTT.

This clone occurred once. The chain is built from TRBV2 and TRBJ1-1; 8 nucleotides align to TRBD1. Germline-derived CDR1 and CDR2 are SNHLY and FYNNEI. After removal of 5 bases from V and 1 base from J, the junction contained 3 bases not matched to a gene. The CDR3 is 14 amino acids. In DNA form, the CDR3 reads TGTGCCAGCAGTCGACAGGGGAGGAACACTGAAGCTTTCTTT. This codes for CASSRQGRNTEAFF.

In its sample, this clone is medium-sized. This sequence joins TRBV6-1 and TRBJ2-1, with TRBD2 matching 7 bases. The CDR3 loop spans 15 amino acids. After removal of 3 bases from V and 3 bases from J, the junction contained 5 bases not matched to a gene. Germline lookup yields CDR1 MNHNS and CDR2 SASEGT. CDR3: CASSDGRVFYNEQFF. Written as DNA, the CDR3 is TGTGCCAGCAGTGATGGGAGGGTATTCTACAATGAGCAGTTCTTC.

As regards this clone: Other nucleotide sequences in the sample specify the same CDR3. CDR3 nucleotide sequence: TGTGCCAGCAGCCAGGCCGGACAGGGCCAAGAGACCCAGTACTTC. It specifies CASSQAGQGQETQYF. This sequence joins TRBV3-1 (or the pseudogene TRBV3-2) and TRBJ2-5, with 8 positions matching TRBD1. Germline-derived CDR1 and CDR2 are LGHDT and YNNKEL (reference sequence). The V and J ends lost 3 bases and 1 base, in that order; junction bases with no gene match: 4. The CDR3 covers 15 residues.

This chain joins TRBV5-8 and TRBJ2-1, with 11 nucleotides matching TRBD2. CDR1 and CDR2 from the germline V gene are SGHTS and YDEGEE. The J segment lost 4 bases and the V segment lost 2 bases, leaving 5 bases of the junction unmatched. The CDR3 is made up of 16 amino acids. The CDR3 region is CASSLIAGGPYNEQFF. CDR3 DNA: TGTGCCAGCAGCTTAATAGCGGGAGGGCCATACAATGAGCAGTTCTTC.

The chain joins TRBV13 to TRBJ1-3; the D gene is possibly TRBD1 (5 bases). This CDR3 contains 17 residues. V dropped 5 bases and J dropped 0 bases, with 17 bases sitting between them. Per the germline V gene, CDR1 is PRHDT and CDR2 is FYEKMQ (reference sequence). The CDR3: CASSPETETYSGNTIYF. The CDR3, as DNA: TGTGCCAGCAGCCCGGAGACAGAAACCTACTCTGGAAACACCATATATTTT.

This clone turned up a few times. This chain joins TRBV4-1 and TRBJ1-6, with TRBD1 identical over 10 bases. From germline, CDR1 is MGHRA and CDR2 YSYEKL. This CDR3 is built from 16 residues. V gave up 3 bases and J gave up 5 bases; unmatched junction bases: 4. For the CDR3, the DNA is TGCGCCAGCAGCCACGAGGGGACAGGGGATAATTCACCCCTCCACTTT. Protein: CASSHEGTGDNSPLHF.

Here the CDR3 DNA reads TGTGCCAGCAGTTACTCGACAGGGAGAGGCTACACCTTC. Translating it yields CASSYSTGRGYTF. The chain uses TRBV6-5 and TRBJ1-2, with 7 positions matching TRBD1. This CDR3 has 13 amino acids. J lost 8 bases, V lost 0 bases, and 3 bases had no gene match. Germline assignment: CDR1 MNHEY and CDR2 SVGAGI.

The CDR3 bases are TGTGCAAGTCGCTTAGCGCGAGGGGGTGAGAATAGCAATCAGCCCCAGCATTTT. This sequence encodes CASRLARGGENSNQPQHF. The rearrangement links TRBV12-2 to TRBJ1-5; the DNA was not used to check the table's D call, TRBD1. TRBV12-2 constitutes a pseudogene. The CDR3 is 18 amino acids.

The V gene is TRBV3-1 (or the pseudogene TRBV3-2), the J gene TRBJ1-1; no clear D gene. V was shortened by 2 bases and J by 8 bases, with 15 bases between the two germline ends. The CDR3 loop spans 14 amino acids. Per germline, CDR1 LGHDT and CDR2 YNNKEL (reference sequence). CDR3 bases: TGTGCCAGCAGCCAAAGGCCTCAGGCCGCCGAAGCTTTCTTT. It encodes CASSQRPQAAEAFF.

The J gene is TRBJ1-1, the V gene TRBV4-2; TRBD1 might be the D (5 bases). Looked up from germline, CDR1 is LGHNA and CDR2 is YNFKEQ. The CDR3 length is 13 residues. V was cut by 0 bases and J by 11 bases, with 13 bases left in between. The DNA of the CDR3 is TGTGCCAGCAGCCAAGATAGGCAGGGTAGGGCTTTCTTT. This encodes CASSQDRQGRAFF.

V gene TRBV9 combines with J gene TRBJ1-3; D gene uncertain. Germline values: CDR1 SGDLS, CDR2 YYNGEE. This CDR3 region has 16 residues. Trimming shortened V by 1 base and J by 2 bases, and 13 bases separated the two germline ends. The CDR3, as DNA: TGTGCCAGCAGCGTAAGTGGACTGCCGCCTGGAAACACCATATATTTT. Translation gives CASSVSGLPPGNTIYF. The full variable domain, completed using reference TRBV9 and TRBJ1-3, is DSGVTQTPKHLITATGQRVTLRCSPRSGDLSVYWYQQSLDQGLQFLIQYYNGEERAKGNILERFSAQQFPDLHSELNLSSLELGDSALYFCASSVSGLPPGNTIYFGEGSWLTVV.

The rearrangement joins TRBV29-1 to TRBJ1-1; D not certain. The germline V gene encodes CDR1 SQVTM and CDR2 ANQGSEA. The CDR3 consists of 12 residues. V lost 4 bases, J lost 5 bases, and 11 bases lay in between. CDR3 region: CSVGAGSTEAFF. The CDR3 DNA follows: TGCAGCGTTGGAGCCGGGTCGACTGAAGCTTTCTTT.

The chain has TRBV5-1 and TRBJ1-4; no clear D gene. The V gene lost 2 bases and the J gene lost 0 bases, with 5 bases spanning the gap. CDR3 size: 14 residues. Germline loops: CDR1 SGHRS, CDR2 YFSETQ. The CDR3 coding sequence is TGCGCCAGCAGCTTTACAACAACTAATGAAAAACTGTTTTTT. Translating it yields CASSFTTTNEKLFF.

The chain employs TRBV21-1 and TRBJ2-5; the table gives TRBD1 as D, unverified against the DNA. TRBV21-1 is a pseudogene segment. The CDR3 contains 20 residues. CDR3 coding DNA: TGTGCCAGCAGCAAAGGCTCTCGTTCCCGGGACAGGGGGGAGAGGGAGACCCAGTACTTC. Protein sequence: CASSKGSRSRDRGERETQYF.

This rearrangement joins TRBV6-2 or TRBV6-3 to TRBJ2-2; D is uncertain. CDR1 and CDR2 from the germline V gene are MNHEY and SVGEGT. The length of the CDR3 is 11 residues. Trimming left V 4 bases short and J 6 bases short, with 3 bases between. CDR3 residues: CASSLAGELFF. In DNA form, the CDR3 reads TGTGCCAGCAGTTTAGCCGGGGAGCTGTTTTTT.

This clone was detected many times. The chain joins TRBV19 to TRBJ2-7, with 8 positions matching TRBD1. The CDR3 is 14 residues long. J was trimmed by 5 bases and V by 3 bases; bases with no gene match: 6. Per the germline V gene, CDR1 is LNHDA and CDR2 is SQIVND (reference sequence). The CDR3 loop is CASSIGQGADEQYF. In DNA form, the CDR3 reads TGTGCCAGTAGTATCGGGCAGGGGGCGGACGAGCAGTACTTC.

The chain links TRBV3-1 (or the pseudogene TRBV3-2) to TRBJ2-1, with 8 nucleotides matching TRBD2. Germline V lookup: CDR1 LGHDT, CDR2 YNNKEL (reference sequence). The V segment lost 2 bases and the J segment 7 bases; nucleotides outside the gene matches: 10. The CDR3 loop spans 16 amino acids. The CDR3 DNA sequence: TGTGCCAGCAGCCAACAGACTCGGGGGGGGAGAAATGAGCAGTTCTTC. Protein product: CASSQQTRGGRNEQFF.